This T cell receptor (beta chain) was recorded in a study of blood T cell repertoires in COVID-19. Turning to the study itself: Samples taken during acute and convalescent COVID-19 were collected in the United States, Italy and Spain. Sources were T cells, B-cell-depleted T cells, or PBMCs; the material itself was cDNA or gDNA.

In the authors' workflow: Reference gene primer amplification gave estimated nucleated cell counts. TCRdb's table, derived via immunoSEQ multiplex PCR, lists solely in-frame clones and lacks some. D and trimming come from the DNA, and the V and J calls and clone size come from that table. This sample has 200,000 to 300,000 clones, with 83% found just once. This CDR3 is 12 amino acids long. Germline assignment: CDR1 SQVTM and CDR2 ANQGSEA. V was clipped by 4 bases and J by 7 bases; unmatched bases: 6. Participant age was roughly 18 to 90 years, and participants resided in roughly 24 US areas. The V call is TRBV29-1, the J call TRBJ1-2; the match to TRBD1 covers 7 bases. Sequenced material: PBMCs or T cells enriched from blood (not recorded which). This receptor was taken from a woman in her 40s who had been exposed to COVID-19. Here the CDR3 DNA reads TGCAGCGTTGTCCCAGGGGGAGGTGGCTACACCTTC. This sequence encodes CSVVPGGGGYTF.